This paragraph covers one T cell receptor (beta chain) sequence. This sample was included in a study of technical replicates of blood from a handful of donors. The V gene lost 6 bases and the J gene lost 2 bases, with 14 bases spanning the gap. CDR1 is MNHEY and CDR2 is SMNVEV in the germline V gene (reference sequence). This CDR3 is built from 15 residues. Measured with immunoSEQ multiplex PCR; TCRdb has only the in-frame clones, and not every one. This sample has 75,000 to 100,000 clones, with approximately 95% found just once. This sequence was found in a human donor in good health. The material sequenced was T cells isolated from PBMCs. The chain carries TRBV27 and TRBJ1-5, with D unresolved. CDR3 sequence: CASSLLPVGNQPQHF. In DNA, the CDR3 is TGTGCCAGCAGCTTACTACCGGTGGGCAATCAGCCCCAGCATTTT.